A single sample gave rise to the 17 T cell receptor beta chains below, sequenced in a study of blood T cell repertoires in COVID-19. Profiled with immunoSEQ multiplex PCR; TCRdb holds only in-frame clones, not every one. The sample has 100,000 to 150,000 clones; roughly 80% are singletons. The sample was peripheral blood. The receptors stem from a woman younger than 45 who had recovered from COVID-19.

The rearrangement joins TRBV6-5 to TRBJ2-7, with TRBD1 as a possible D gene (5 bases). With 6 bases removed from V and 3 bases from J, the gap between germline ends came to 12 bases. Per germline, CDR1 MNHEY and CDR2 SVGAGI. This CDR3 has 13 amino acids. The CDR3 is CASRLGPHYEQYF. CDR3 DNA: TGTGCCAGCAGACTGGGGCCCCACTACGAGCAGTACTTC.

V and J are TRBV29-1 and TRBJ2-2; D call uncertain. The CDR3 is made up of 14 amino acids. V shed 5 bases and J shed 2 bases, with 12 bases lying between them. Germline V lookup: CDR1 SQVTM, CDR2 ANQGSEA. CDR3 region: CSVRRFPNTGELFF. CDR3 DNA: TGCAGCGTTCGGAGATTCCCAAACACCGGGGAGCTGTTTTTT.

The sample holds one count of this clone. This chain uses TRBV11-2 with TRBJ1-1; D call uncertain. Per germline, CDR1 SGHAT and CDR2 FQNNGV. The CDR3 length is 11 residues. V lost 8 bases to trimming and J lost 1 base, with 5 bases between them. CDR3 region: CASVQNTEAFF. In nucleotides, the CDR3 is TGTGCCAGCGTCCAGAACACTGAAGCTTTCTTT.

This clone has a handful of counts. The J gene is TRBJ2-5, the V gene TRBV2, with a tentative D call TRBD2 (6 bases). Trimming cost V 2 bases and J 2 bases, with 9 bases left between them. The CDR3 has 14 amino acids. Germline CDR1 SNHLY, CDR2 FYNNEI. The CDR3, as DNA: TGTGCCAGCAGTGAAAGTAGCGGACAAGAGACCCAGTACTTC. It translates to CASSESSGQETQYF.

V and J are TRBV6-6 and TRBJ2-7, with 8 nucleotides matching TRBD2. Germline lookup yields CDR1 MNHNY and CDR2 SVGAGI (reference sequence). CDR3 length: 15 amino acids. Losses at the gene ends were 2 bases for V and 5 bases for J; bases not matched to a gene: 8. The CDR3 loop is CASSYGRGETDEQYF. The CDR3 region has the DNA TGTGCCAGCAGTTACGGGCGGGGGGAGACCGACGAGCAGTACTTC.

CDR3 coding DNA: TGTGCCAGCAGTTATGCGTACGGGGGGACTGAAGCTTTCTTT. This translates into CASSYAYGGTEAFF. The V and J genes are TRBV6-5 and TRBJ1-1, with D tentatively TRBD1 (5 bases). The CDR3 length is 14 residues. Per the germline V gene, CDR1 is MNHEY and CDR2 is SVGAGI. V gave up 3 bases and J gave up 5 bases, with 13 bases separating them.

V and J are TRBV11-3 and TRBJ2-3; D is unresolved. The CDR3 has 12 residues. The germline V gene has CDR1 SGHNT and CDR2 YENEEA. V gave up 0 bases and J gave up 6 bases, with 4 bases separating them. CDR3 coding DNA: TGTGCCAGCAGCTTAGATCGGGATACGCAGTATTTT. Its protein product is CASSLDRDTQYF.

This clone was detected a few times. J is TRBJ2-1 and V is TRBV6-6; the D gene is possibly TRBD2 (5 bases). Trimming stripped 7 bases from V and 4 bases from J, with 17 bases between. CDR3 size: 15 residues. Germline V gene sequence: CDR1 MNHNY, CDR2 SVGAGI (reference sequence). The CDR3 region has the DNA TGTGCCAGCATTAACGAGGGTAATAGTTACAATGAGCAGTTCTTC. Residues: CASINEGNSYNEQFF.

As regards this clone: Other DNA sequences in this specimen translate into the identical CDR3. The rearrangement uses TRBV27 and TRBJ2-1; 7 bases are a match to TRBD1. The junction had 3 bases not matched to a gene; V was cut back by 3 bases and J by 7 bases. This CDR3 spans 13 amino acids. The germline V gene encodes CDR1 MNHEY and CDR2 SMNVEV (reference sequence). This CDR3 is CASSLTGYNEQFF. The CDR3 DNA reads TGTGCCAGCAGTTTGACAGGGTATAATGAGCAGTTCTTC.

The rearrangement links TRBV30 to TRBJ1-2; 8 positions agree with TRBD1. The CDR3 is 13 residues long. Trimming at V came to 2 bases and at J to 5 bases, leaving 4 bases not matched to a gene. Germline CDR1 is GTSNPN and CDR2 is SVGIG (reference sequence). The CDR3 reads CAWSQDREYGYTF. The CDR3, as DNA: TGTGCCTGGAGTCAGGACAGGGAGTATGGCTACACCTTC.

CDR3 region: CASSHKSGTGAGYTF. In DNA form, the CDR3 reads TGTGCCAGCAGCCACAAATCGGGGACGGGAGCTGGCTACACCTTC. The rearrangement uses TRBV3-1 (or the pseudogene TRBV3-2) and TRBJ1-2; a weak D match, TRBD1 (5 bases). CDR1 is LGHDT and CDR2 is YNNKEL in the germline V gene (reference sequence). This CDR3 region has 15 residues. Trimming stripped 3 bases from V and 7 bases from J, with 18 bases between.

The chain couples TRBV27 to TRBJ2-5; TRBD1 matches 10 bases. Germline lookup yields CDR1 MNHEY and CDR2 SMNVEV (reference sequence). Trimming took 3 bases from V and 4 from J; bases not matched to a gene: 2. This CDR3 contains 14 residues. Here the CDR3 reads CASSLRDRGETQYF. CDR3 bases: TGTGCCAGCAGTTTGCGGGACAGGGGAGAGACCCAGTACTTC.

V and J are TRBV7-8 and TRBJ2-1; TRBD2 aligns across 15 bases. V lost 5 bases to trimming and J lost 5 bases; unmatched junction nucleotides: 7. The CDR3 consists of 17 residues. The germline CDR1 and CDR2 sequences are SGHVS and FQNEAQ. The CDR3 bases are TGTGCCAGCAGCCCAGGACTAGCGGGGGGGGCCCACAATGAGCAGTTCTTC. It yields the protein CASSPGLAGGAHNEQFF.

This clone came up once. The CDR3 nucleotides read TGTGCCAGCAGCTTGGTTGGGACAGGGGAAACCAACGTCCTGACTTTC. This gives the protein CASSLVGTGETNVLTF. This rearrangement joins TRBV5-8 to TRBJ2-6; TRBD1 matches 10 bases. The CDR3 length is 16 residues. Germline loops: CDR1 SGHTS, CDR2 YDEGEE. With V trimmed by 0 bases and J by 8 bases, 5 bases remained unmatched.

The rearrangement links TRBV4-1 to TRBJ2-1, with unresolved D. V lost 0 bases and J 7 bases, leaving 13 bases between the germline ends. Germline loops: CDR1 MGHRA, CDR2 YSYEKL. The length of the CDR3 is 15 residues. The CDR3 DNA sequence: TGCGCCAGCAGCCAAGATCTCCCAGTCTCAAATGAGCAGTTCTTC. Translated: CASSQDLPVSNEQFF.

The sample holds a few counts of this clone. The chain recombines TRBV5-5 with TRBJ1-3; D is unclear. This CDR3 has 15 residues. V was cut by 0 bases and J by 0 bases, with 7 bases left in between. Germline values: CDR1 SGHKS, CDR2 YYEKEE (reference sequence). CDR3 nucleotides: TGTGCCAGCAGCTTGGAACAAAGCTCTGGAAACACCATATATTTT. This translates into CASSLEQSSGNTIYF.

The chain couples TRBV5-1 to TRBJ2-7; a weak D match, TRBD2 (6 bases). CDR1 is SGHRS and CDR2 is YFSETQ in the germline V gene. The CDR3 has 15 amino acids. Deletions cut 1 base from V and 2 bases from J, with 13 bases between. The CDR3 DNA reads TGCGCCAGCAGCTTGTTCCCGGGAGAACCCTACGAGCAGTACTTC. It yields the protein CASSLFPGEPYEQYF. The variable domain in full, completed from reference TRBV5-1 and TRBJ2-7, reads KAGVTQTPRYLIKTRGQQVTLSCSPISGHRSVSWYQQTPGQGLQFLFEYFSETQRNKGNFPGRFSGRQFSNSRSEMNVSTLELGDSALYLCASSLFPGEPYEQYFGPGTRLTVT.